The subject of this entry is one T cell receptor beta chain. These data belong to a study of blood T cell repertoires in COVID-19. Per the germline V gene, CDR1 is MNHEY and CDR2 is SVGAGI. The length of the CDR3 is 15 residues. The junction had 5 bases not matched to a gene; V was cut back by 0 bases and J by 5 bases. Profiling relied on immunoSEQ multiplex PCR, and the TCRdb table lists in-frame clones only, not all of them. Of hundreds of thousands of clones detected, 89% appear once; the ten largest clones hold around 3%. The receptor comes from a woman in her twenties or thirties with COVID-19, enrolled during active disease. What was sequenced was peripheral blood. The chain links TRBV6-5 to TRBJ1-1; 8 bases line up with TRBD1. The CDR3 coding sequence is TGTGCCAGCAGTTACTCGGGGCAGGGGGCGACTGAAGCTTTCTTT. This encodes CASSYSGQGATEAFF.